This TCR beta chain was documented in a study of T cell responses to AZD1222 COVID-19 vaccine. Study-wide findings and caveats: Clonal diversity was possibly underestimated; the donors were predominantly white British and more often female.

As regards this clone: What it recognizes is unknown.

TCRdb's copy holds only in-frame clones and misses some; the assay was immunoSEQ multiplex PCR. Among approximately 150,000 clones listed, about 91% were seen once. This CDR3 contains 15 residues. This chain connects TRBV21-1 to TRBJ1-1. TRBV21-1 is noted as a pseudogene. The TCR sequence derives from an adult who received the AZD1222 COVID-19 vaccine. The sample here was peripheral blood, taken 28 days after the second AZD1222 dose. CDR3 protein: CASSKRPHEDTEAFF. As DNA, the CDR3 is TGTGCCAGCAGCAAACGGCCACATGAAGACACTGAAGCTTTCTTT.